This paragraph covers one TCR beta chain sequence. The antigen is unknown. This record belongs to a study of cytomegalovirus exposure and HLA in healthy donors. About the study: Of the donors genotyped, 300 to 500 in all, about 76% fell in the Caucasian-associated ancestry cluster. Study results and limitations: A few chains tied to CMV proved CMV antigen-specific in vitro. When a later analysis compared HLA-associated TCR beta chains with equally common others, the HLA-associated chains turned out to be more clonally expanded and to have lower generation probabilities.

Primers included in the PCR were 60 Vbeta and 13 Jbeta primers. Profiled with immunoSEQ multiplex PCR; TCRdb holds only in-frame clones, not every one. The sample shows over 150,000 clones, around 77% of them seen only once. Germline CDR1 and CDR2: SGHVS and FQNEAQ. This CDR3 has 16 amino acids. The V end was cut by 1 base, the J end by 2 bases, with 14 bases between. Material for sequencing was PBMCs. The receptor was derived from a woman under 40 in good health and CMV-seronegative. V is TRBV7-8 and J is TRBJ1-2; no reliable D call. The CDR3 spells CASSLDRDPINYGYTF. Here the CDR3 DNA reads TGTGCCAGCAGCTTAGACAGAGATCCCATAAACTATGGCTACACCTTC.